This passage covers 2 T cell receptor beta chains from one sample sequenced in a study of control samples from healthy donors and cancer patients (dated by TCRdb to the early 2020s). Library preparation employed the immunoSEQ multiplex PCR assay. TCRdb re-hosts the immuneACCESS table, in-frame sequences only. Its copies lack some clones; in the studies checked, an unresolved V gene accounts for under half of them, and the cause for the rest is not known. The sample table lists 150,000 to 180,000 clones, nearly 95% of them with a count of one. Jointly, the top ten make up over 2% of the sample. Sequencing used blood. These receptors originate from a man aged 45-65 years in good health.

The J gene is TRBJ2-3, the V gene TRBV21-1; no DNA check was done on the table's D call, TRBD2. TRBV21-1 is a listed pseudogene. The CDR3 is made up of 16 amino acids. CDR3 DNA sequence: TGTGCCAGCAGCAAATTTCGCGGGCTTCCCACAGATACGCAGTATTTT. This translates into CASSKFRGLPTDTQYF.

This chain connects TRBV19 to TRBJ2-6; a possible D gene is TRBD2 (5 bases). The CDR3 length is 17 residues. Germline CDR1 is LNHDA and CDR2 is SQIVND (reference sequence). V lost 10 bases to trimming and J lost 0 bases, with 19 bases between them. This chain's CDR3 is CATTLNGRGSGANVLTF. For the CDR3, the DNA is TGTGCCACTACTCTTAATGGACGGGGCTCTGGGGCCAACGTCCTGACTTTC.